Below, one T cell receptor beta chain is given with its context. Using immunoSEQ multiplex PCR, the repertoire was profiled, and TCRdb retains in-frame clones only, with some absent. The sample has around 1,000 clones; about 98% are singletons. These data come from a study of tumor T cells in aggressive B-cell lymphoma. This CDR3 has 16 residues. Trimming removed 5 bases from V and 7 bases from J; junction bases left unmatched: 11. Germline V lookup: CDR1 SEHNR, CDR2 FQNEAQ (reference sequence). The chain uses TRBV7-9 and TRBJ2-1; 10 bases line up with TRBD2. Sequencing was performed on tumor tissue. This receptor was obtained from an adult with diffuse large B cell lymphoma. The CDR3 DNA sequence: TGTGCCAGCAGCCGCCCTAAAGCGGGGGGGGATAATGAGCAGTTCTTC. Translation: CASSRPKAGGDNEQFF.